This T cell receptor (beta chain) was found in a study of T cell clones after liver transplantation. Sorting of unstimulated PBMCs yielded separate CD3+CD4+ and CD3+CD8+ fractions. Concerning this clone: Antigen specificity is unknown.

The CDR3 contains 16 residues. Germline V gene data show CDR1 as SGHTA and CDR2 as FQGTGA. V was trimmed by 1 base and J by 3 bases, leaving 15 bases between them. Overall study findings and caveats: Circulating graft-donor-reactive CD4 TCRbeta sequences fell significantly post-transplant in 5 of 8 subjects. These preliminary findings come from unstandardized post-transplant sampling times. A larger donor-reactive than third-party decline suggested partial antigen-specific deletion.

Generated by immunoSEQ multiplex PCR, the TCRdb table keeps only in-frame clones and is missing some. The repertoire holds over 90,000 clones, with approximately 79% as singletons. This rearrangement joins TRBV7-3 to TRBJ1-1; perhaps TRBD1 as D (6 bases). The material was CD4+ T cells from blood, obtained around 49 months after liver transplant. The source is a human patient who received a liver transplant. Some of these T cells may belong to the graft donor. The CDR3 loop reads CASSLKGVGVDTEAFF. The CDR3 nucleotides are TGTGCCAGCAGCTTAAAGGGGGTAGGTGTGGACACTGAAGCTTTCTTT.